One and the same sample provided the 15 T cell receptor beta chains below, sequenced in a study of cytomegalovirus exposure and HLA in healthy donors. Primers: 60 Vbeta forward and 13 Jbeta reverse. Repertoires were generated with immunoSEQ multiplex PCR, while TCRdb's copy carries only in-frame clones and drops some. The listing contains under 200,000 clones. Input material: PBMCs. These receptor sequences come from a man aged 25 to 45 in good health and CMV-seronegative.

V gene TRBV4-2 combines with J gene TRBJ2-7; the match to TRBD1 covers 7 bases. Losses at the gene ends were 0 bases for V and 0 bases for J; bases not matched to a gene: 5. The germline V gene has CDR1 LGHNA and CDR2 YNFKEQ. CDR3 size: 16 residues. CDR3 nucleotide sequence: TGTGCCAGCAGCCAAGAATCCCAGGGGGTCTCCTACGAGCAGTACTTC. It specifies CASSQESQGVSYEQYF.

The DNA for the CDR3 is TGTGCCAGCAGTGACTCAGGCGGATTATATGGCTACACCTTC. This translates into CASSDSGGLYGYTF. The rearrangement joins TRBV6-4 to TRBJ1-2; D is unresolved. V lost 0 bases, J lost 5 bases, and 10 bases lay in between. Germline CDR1 is MRHNA and CDR2 is SNTAGT. This CDR3 is 14 amino acids long.

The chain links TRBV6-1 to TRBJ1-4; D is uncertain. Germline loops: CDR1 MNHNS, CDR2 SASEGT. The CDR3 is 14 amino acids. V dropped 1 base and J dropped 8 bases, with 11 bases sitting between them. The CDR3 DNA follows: TGTGCCAGCAGTGAAGGGGCCGCAAGGGAAAAACTGTTTTTT. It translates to CASSEGAAREKLFF.

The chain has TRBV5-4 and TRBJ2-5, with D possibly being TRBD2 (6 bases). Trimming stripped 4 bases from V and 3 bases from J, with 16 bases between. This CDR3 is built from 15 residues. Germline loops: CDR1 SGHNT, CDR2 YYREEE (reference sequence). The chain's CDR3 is CASSQNLGGEETQYF. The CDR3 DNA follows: TGTGCCAGCAGCCAAAACCTGGGAGGAGAAGAGACCCAGTACTTC.

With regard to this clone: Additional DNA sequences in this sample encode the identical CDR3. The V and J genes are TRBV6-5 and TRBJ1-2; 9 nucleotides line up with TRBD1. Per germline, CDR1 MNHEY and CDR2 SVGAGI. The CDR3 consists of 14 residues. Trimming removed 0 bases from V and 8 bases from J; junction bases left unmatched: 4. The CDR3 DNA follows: TGTGCCAGCAGTTACTCGGGACAGGGAGGAGGCTACACCTTC. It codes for CASSYSGQGGGYTF.

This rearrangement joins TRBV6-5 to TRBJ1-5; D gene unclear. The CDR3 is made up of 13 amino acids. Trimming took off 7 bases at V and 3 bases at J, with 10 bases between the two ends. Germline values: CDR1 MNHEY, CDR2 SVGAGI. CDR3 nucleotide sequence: TGTGCCAGCAAGGAGTCGGCCAATCAGCCCCAGCATTTT. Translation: CASKESANQPQHF.

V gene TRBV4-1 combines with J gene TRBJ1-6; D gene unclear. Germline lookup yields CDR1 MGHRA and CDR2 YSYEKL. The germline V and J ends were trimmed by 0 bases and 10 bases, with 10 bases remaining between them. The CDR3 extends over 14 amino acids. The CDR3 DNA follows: TGCGCCAGCAGCCAAGATCAGGTTGGCTCACCCCTCCACTTT. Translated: CASSQDQVGSPLHF.

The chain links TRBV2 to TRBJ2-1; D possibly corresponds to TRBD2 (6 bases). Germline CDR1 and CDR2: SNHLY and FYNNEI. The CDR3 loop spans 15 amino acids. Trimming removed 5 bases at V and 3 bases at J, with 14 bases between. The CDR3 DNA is TGTGCCAGCAGTCGCGGGACTTCGGACTACAATGAGCAGTTCTTC. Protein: CASSRGTSDYNEQFF.

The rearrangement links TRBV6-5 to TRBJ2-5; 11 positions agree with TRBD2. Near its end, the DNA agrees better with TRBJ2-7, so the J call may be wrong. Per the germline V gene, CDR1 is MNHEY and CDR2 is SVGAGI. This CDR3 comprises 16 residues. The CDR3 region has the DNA TGTGCCAGCAGTTACCCACTAGCGGGAGTCACCTACGAGCAGTACTTC. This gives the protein CASSYPLAGVTYEQYF.

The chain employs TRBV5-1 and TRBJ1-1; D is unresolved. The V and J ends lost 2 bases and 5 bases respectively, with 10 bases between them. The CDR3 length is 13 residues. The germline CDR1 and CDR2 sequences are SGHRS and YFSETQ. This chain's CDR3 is CASSFGSGTEAFF. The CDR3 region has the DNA TGCGCCAGCAGCTTCGGGAGTGGGACTGAAGCTTTCTTT.

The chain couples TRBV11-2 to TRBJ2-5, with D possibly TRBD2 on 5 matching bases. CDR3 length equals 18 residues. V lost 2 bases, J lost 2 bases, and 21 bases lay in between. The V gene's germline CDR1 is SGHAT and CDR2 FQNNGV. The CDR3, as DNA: TGTGCCAGCAGCTTAACTTATGGGGAGCGGCCTGCTCAAGAGACCCAGTACTTC. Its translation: CASSLTYGERPAQETQYF.

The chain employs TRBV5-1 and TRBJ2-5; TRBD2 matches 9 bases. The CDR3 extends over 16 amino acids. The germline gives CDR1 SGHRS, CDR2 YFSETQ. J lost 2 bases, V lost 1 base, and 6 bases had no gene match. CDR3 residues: CASSLYSGRIQETQYF. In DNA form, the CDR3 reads TGCGCCAGCAGCTTGTACAGCGGGAGGATACAAGAGACCCAGTACTTC.

CDR3 loop: CASSLSGVKNIQYF. The CDR3 DNA reads as TGCGCCAGCAGCCTCAGTGGTGTAAAAAACATTCAGTACTTC. The chain links TRBV4-1 to TRBJ2-4; no reliable D call. CDR1 is MGHRA, CDR2 YSYEKL, per germline. The CDR3 has 14 residues. The V end was cut by 4 bases, the J end by 4 bases, with 11 bases between.

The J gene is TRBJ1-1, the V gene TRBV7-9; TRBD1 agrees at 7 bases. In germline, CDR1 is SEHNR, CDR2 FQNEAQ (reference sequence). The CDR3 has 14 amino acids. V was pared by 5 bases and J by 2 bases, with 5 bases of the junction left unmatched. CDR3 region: CASSRTGVNTEAFF. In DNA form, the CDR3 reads TGTGCCAGCAGCAGAACAGGGGTTAACACTGAAGCTTTCTTT. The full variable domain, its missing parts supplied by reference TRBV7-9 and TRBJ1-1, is DTGVSQNPRHKITKRGQNVTFRCDPISEHNRLYWYRQTLGQGPEFLTYFQNEAQLEKSRLLSDRFSAERPKGSFSTLEIQRTEQGDSAMYLCASSRTGVNTEAFFGQGTRLTVV.

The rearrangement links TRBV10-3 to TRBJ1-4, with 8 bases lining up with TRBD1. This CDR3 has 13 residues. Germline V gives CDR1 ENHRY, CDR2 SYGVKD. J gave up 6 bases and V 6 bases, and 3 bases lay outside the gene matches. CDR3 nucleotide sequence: TGTGCCATCAGGCCGGGACAGGATGAAAAACTGTTTTTT. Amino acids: CAIRPGQDEKLFF.